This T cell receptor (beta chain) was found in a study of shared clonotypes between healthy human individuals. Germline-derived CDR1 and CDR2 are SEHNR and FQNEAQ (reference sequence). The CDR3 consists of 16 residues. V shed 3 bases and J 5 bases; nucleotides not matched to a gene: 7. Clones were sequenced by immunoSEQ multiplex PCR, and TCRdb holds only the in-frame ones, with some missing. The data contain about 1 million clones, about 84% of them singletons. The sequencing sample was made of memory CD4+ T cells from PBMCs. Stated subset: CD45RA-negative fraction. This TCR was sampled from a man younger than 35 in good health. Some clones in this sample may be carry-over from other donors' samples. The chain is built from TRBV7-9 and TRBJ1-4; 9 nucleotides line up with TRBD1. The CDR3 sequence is CASSFRSGTGNEKLFF. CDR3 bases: TGTGCCAGCAGCTTTCGGTCCGGGACAGGGAATGAAAAACTGTTTTTT.